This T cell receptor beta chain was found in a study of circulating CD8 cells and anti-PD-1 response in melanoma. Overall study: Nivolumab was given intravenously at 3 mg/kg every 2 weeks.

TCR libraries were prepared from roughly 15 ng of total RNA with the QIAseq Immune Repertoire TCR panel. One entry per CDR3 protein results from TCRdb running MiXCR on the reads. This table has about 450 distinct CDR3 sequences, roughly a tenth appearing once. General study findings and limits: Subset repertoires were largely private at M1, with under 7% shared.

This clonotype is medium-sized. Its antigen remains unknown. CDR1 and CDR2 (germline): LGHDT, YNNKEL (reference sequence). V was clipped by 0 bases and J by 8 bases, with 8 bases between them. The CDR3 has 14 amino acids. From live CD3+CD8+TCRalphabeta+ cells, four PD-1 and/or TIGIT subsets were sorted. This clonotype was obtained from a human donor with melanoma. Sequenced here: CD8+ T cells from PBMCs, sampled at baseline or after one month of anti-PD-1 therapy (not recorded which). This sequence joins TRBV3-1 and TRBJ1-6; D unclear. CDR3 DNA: TGTGCCAGCAGCCAAGAAGGGCGTTATTCACCCCTCCACTTT. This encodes CASSQEGRYSPLHF.